Each of the 27 T cell receptor beta chains below was sequenced from the same sample in a study of cytomegalovirus exposure and HLA in healthy donors. The study ran its PCR with 60 Vbeta and 13 Jbeta primers. Only in-frame clones appear in the TCRdb table, and some are missing; sequencing was by immunoSEQ multiplex PCR. This sample has 95,000 to 150,000 clones, with around 79% found just once. Sequences were obtained from PBMCs. The receptors come from a woman aged 18 to 35 in good health and CMV-seronegative.

This chain joins TRBV7-3 and TRBJ2-3, with D possibly matching TRBD2 (6 bases). Germline CDR1 is SGHTA and CDR2 is FQGTGA. This CDR3 region has 14 residues. V gave up 2 bases and J gave up 0 bases, with 6 bases separating them. The CDR3 sequence is CASSLAGSTDTQYF. CDR3 nucleotide sequence: TGTGCCAGCAGCTTAGCGGGGAGCACAGATACGCAGTATTTT. Drawing the rest from reference TRBV7-3 and TRBJ2-3, the complete variable domain is GAGVSQTPSNKVTEKGKYVELRCDPISGHTALYWYRQSLGQGPEFLIYFQGTGAADDSGLPNDRFFAVRPEGSVSTLKIQRTERGDSAVYLCASSLAGSTDTQYFGPGTRLTVL.

The CDR3 loop is CASTPTGEDGYTF. In DNA, the CDR3 is TGTGCCAGTACCCCGACAGGGGAGGACGGCTACACCTTC. The chain uses TRBV19 and TRBJ1-2; 8 bases fit TRBD1. Germline V gives CDR1 LNHDA, CDR2 SQIVND (reference sequence). The CDR3 spans 13 residues. Trimming cost V 7 bases and J 8 bases; bases outside gene matches: 9.

The chain carries TRBV5-1 and TRBJ2-1; TRBD2 matches 8 bases. CDR1 and CDR2 from the germline V gene are SGHRS and YFSETQ. This CDR3 has 18 amino acids. V was clipped by 1 base and J by 6 bases; unmatched bases: 15. In DNA, the CDR3 is TGCGCCAGCAGCTTGATACCTCCTCAGACTAGCGCCCCCAATGAGCAGTTCTTC. It specifies CASSLIPPQTSAPNEQFF.

The chain combines TRBV18 with TRBJ1-5, with TRBD1 matching over 8 bases. J was trimmed by 6 bases and V by 3 bases; bases with no gene match: 4. The CDR3 runs 14 residues. Germline CDR1 is KGHSH and CDR2 is LQKENI. The CDR3 sequence is CASSPTGGGQPQHF. DNA of the CDR3: TGTGCCAGCTCACCTACAGGGGGAGGTCAGCCCCAGCATTTT.

This sequence joins TRBV7-9 and TRBJ2-1, with TRBD1 identical over 7 bases. V shed 4 bases, J shed 9 bases, and the junction held 3 bases outside the gene matches. The CDR3 is 12 amino acids. Germline V gives CDR1 SEHNR, CDR2 FQNEAQ (reference sequence). The CDR3 here is CASSSRDSEQFF. CDR3 DNA sequence: TGTGCCAGCAGCTCCCGGGACAGTGAGCAGTTCTTC.

A remark on this clone: At one end the junction does not follow the germline gene, possibly because of a read error. The V gene is TRBV5-4, the J gene TRBJ2-6; D perhaps matches TRBD1 (7 bases). CDR3 length: 15 residues. Looked up from germline, CDR1 is SGHNT and CDR2 is YYREEE (reference sequence). Here the CDR3 reads CASSSQGTGANGLTF. The CDR3 nucleotides are TGTGCCAGCAGCTCACAGGGGACTGGGGCCAACGGCCTGACTTTC.

The chain links TRBV18 to TRBJ1-1; TRBD1 is a possible D gene (6 bases). This CDR3 has 15 amino acids. Germline loops: CDR1 KGHSH, CDR2 LQKENI. Trimming stripped 6 bases from V and 4 bases from J, with 18 bases between. The CDR3: CASSRGGRGSTEAFF. In nucleotides, the CDR3 is TGTGCCAGCTCCCGTGGCGGCAGGGGAAGCACTGAAGCTTTCTTT.

This clone came up once. V gene TRBV2 combines with J gene TRBJ2-5; D gene unclear. Deletions cut 5 bases from V and 5 bases from J, with 12 bases between. The germline CDR1 and CDR2 sequences are SNHLY and FYNNEI. The CDR3 extends over 13 amino acids. The CDR3 loop is CASSPNGEETQYF. The CDR3 coding sequence is TGTGCCAGCAGTCCTAACGGAGAGGAGACCCAGTACTTC.

The CDR3: CASSQSQPGLQETQYF. CDR3 sequence (DNA): TGTGCCAGCAGCCAGAGTCAACCGGGACTCCAAGAGACCCAGTACTTC. The chain has TRBV14 and TRBJ2-5; maybe TRBD2 (6 bases). Trimming took 3 bases from V and 1 from J, leaving 15 bases between them. CDR3 length: 16 amino acids. Germline CDR1 reads SGHDN; CDR2 reads FVKESK.

The chain is built from TRBV4-1 and TRBJ1-1; D gene ambiguous. The V end was cut by 5 bases, the J end by 0 bases, with 13 bases between. Per the germline V gene, CDR1 is MGHRA and CDR2 is YSYEKL. The CDR3 is made up of 15 amino acids. The CDR3 DNA reads TGCGCCAGCAGCTATGCACGGGGAATGAACACTGAAGCTTTCTTT. Amino acids: CASSYARGMNTEAFF.

The chain uses TRBV19 and TRBJ1-2; possible D gene TRBD1, 5 bases. CDR1 LNHDA and CDR2 SQIVND come from the germline V gene (reference sequence). V lost 4 bases and J lost 5, with 14 bases in between. The CDR3 is 14 amino acids. The CDR3 DNA is TGTGCCAGTAGTACCCGGGGGTTAGAATATGGCTACACCTTC. This sequence encodes CASSTRGLEYGYTF.

The chain employs TRBV9 and TRBJ1-1, with 8 bases identical to TRBD1. Germline values: CDR1 SGDLS, CDR2 YYNGEE. This CDR3 contains 16 residues. Trimming at V came to 3 bases and at J to 0 bases, leaving 7 bases not matched to a gene. This CDR3 is CASSAARDRLNTEAFF. CDR3 bases: TGTGCCAGCAGCGCGGCTAGGGACAGGCTGAACACTGAAGCTTTCTTT.

This chain links TRBV7-2 with TRBJ2-3, with a tentative D call TRBD2 (6 bases). The CDR3 is 16 amino acids. Germline V gene sequence: CDR1 SGHTA, CDR2 FQGNSA. V was trimmed by 4 bases and J by 2 bases, leaving 16 bases between them. The CDR3 nucleotides are TGTGCCAGCAGCTCCCATGGGGGAGGCACCACAGATACGCAGTATTTT. Its protein product is CASSSHGGGTTDTQYF. Looking up the rest from reference TRBV7-2 and TRBJ2-3 gives the full variable domain: GAGVSQSPSNKVTEKGKDVELRCDPISGHTALYWYRQSLGQGLEFLIYFQGNSAPDKSGLPSDRFSAERTGGSVSTLTIQRTQQEDSAVYLCASSSHGGGTTDTQYFGPGTRLTVL.

The rearrangement links TRBV4-3 to TRBJ1-2; TRBD1 is a possible D gene (5 bases). The V end lost 1 base, the J end lost 5 bases, and 17 bases lay between the germline ends. Germline CDR1 LGHNA, CDR2 YSLEER. The CDR3 covers 16 residues. The CDR3 protein is CASSQVGASAMYGYTF. Here the CDR3 DNA reads TGCGCCAGCAGCCAAGTTGGGGCTTCGGCCATGTATGGCTACACCTTC.

This clone appeared a few times. The chain has TRBV7-9 and TRBJ2-5, with D perhaps matching TRBD1 (6 bases). The J call may be mistaken, given a closer DNA end match to TRBJ2-7. Germline V CDR1 and CDR2: SEHNR, FQNEAQ (reference sequence). This CDR3 is built from 13 residues. CDR3 residues: CASNRDTTYEQYF. For the CDR3, the DNA is TGTGCCAGCAATAGGGACACTACCTACGAGCAGTACTTC.

The chain recombines TRBV13 with TRBJ2-7, with TRBD1 as a possible D gene (6 bases). V lost 5 bases and J lost 2, with 10 bases in between. The germline V gene encodes CDR1 PRHDT and CDR2 FYEKMQ (reference sequence). The CDR3 runs 13 residues. CDR3 bases: TGTGCCAGCAGCCGGACAGCCACCTACGAGCAGTACTTC. This encodes CASSRTATYEQYF.

This clone was recorded once. The rearrangement joins TRBV5-1 to TRBJ1-1; D remains unclear. Germline lookup yields CDR1 SGHRS and CDR2 YFSETQ. The CDR3 has 14 residues. V lost 0 bases to trimming and J lost 1 base, with 7 bases between them. The CDR3 loop reads CASSLDTTNTEAFF. The CDR3 DNA sequence: TGCGCCAGCAGCTTGGATACAACGAACACTGAAGCTTTCTTT.

This chain connects TRBV7-9 to TRBJ2-1; 7 positions agree with TRBD2. CDR3 length equals 15 residues. CDR1 and CDR2 from the germline V gene are SEHNR and FQNEAQ (reference sequence). V lost 6 bases and J lost 0; bases outside the gene matches: 5. CDR3 in DNA: TGTGCCAGCAGAAGTGCTAGCGGCTCCTACAATGAGCAGTTCTTC. It codes for CASRSASGSYNEQFF.

With respect to this clone: Compared with germline, one end of the junction differs, possibly owing to a read error. The chain carries TRBV7-9 and TRBJ2-1; 12 nucleotides match TRBD2. The CDR3 contains 16 residues. The germline V gene has CDR1 SEHNR and CDR2 FQNEAQ (reference sequence). The CDR3 here is CSSSLGPSGRDNEQFF. In DNA, the CDR3 is TGTTCCAGCAGCTTAGGTCCTAGCGGGAGGGACAATGAGCAGTTCTTC.

This chain links TRBV15 with TRBJ1-1, with 7 bases matching TRBD1. This CDR3 has 15 residues. Germline-derived CDR1 and CDR2 are LNHNV and YYDKDF (reference sequence). The V segment lost 3 bases and the J segment 0 bases; nucleotides outside the gene matches: 4. In DNA, the CDR3 is TGTGCCACCAGCAGGGCAGGGGGGCTGAACACTGAAGCTTTCTTT. Its translation is CATSRAGGLNTEAFF.

This clone was found once. The chain recombines TRBV5-1 with TRBJ1-4; 10 positions match TRBD1. Trimming took 5 bases from V and 7 from J; bases not matched to a gene: 5. The CDR3 is made up of 14 amino acids. From germline, CDR1 is SGHRS and CDR2 YFSETQ. CDR3 in amino acids: CASSRDRGSEKLFF. CDR3 DNA: TGCGCCAGCAGTCGGGACAGGGGCTCTGAAAAACTGTTTTTT.

The chain joins TRBV4-1 to TRBJ1-2; 7 nucleotides agree with TRBD1. The CDR3 sequence is 16 residues long. Trimming removed 4 bases from V and 6 bases from J; junction bases left unmatched: 14. Germline assignment: CDR1 MGHRA and CDR2 YSYEKL. As DNA, the CDR3 is TGCGCCAGCAGCCTATTCACGACAGGGCAGGAGGATGGCTACACCTTC. Its protein is CASSLFTTGQEDGYTF.

The V call is TRBV29-1, the J call TRBJ1-1; maybe TRBD1 (6 bases). Deletions cut 5 bases from V and 3 bases from J, with 10 bases between. CDR1 is SQVTM and CDR2 is ANQGSEA in the germline V gene. The CDR3 runs to 12 residues. CDR3 in DNA: TGCAGCGTTACAGGGTTGGACACTGAAGCTTTCTTT. Its protein product is CSVTGLDTEAFF. The whole variable domain, remainder taken from reference TRBV29-1 and TRBJ1-1, is SAVISQKPSRDICQRGTSLTIQCQVDSQVTMMFWYRQQPGQSLTLIATANQGSEATYESGFVIDKFPISRPNLTFSTLTVSNMSPEDSSIYLCSVTGLDTEAFFGQGTRLTVV.

The V call is TRBV5-1, the J call TRBJ2-7, with 7 positions matching TRBD1. This CDR3 has 15 residues. The trim removed 5 bases at V and 0 bases at J, leaving 8 bases unmatched. CDR1 and CDR2 from the germline V gene are SGHRS and YFSETQ. CDR3 loop: CASRGRTGSSYEQYF. CDR3 nucleotides: TGCGCCAGCAGGGGTAGGACAGGCAGCTCCTACGAGCAGTACTTC.

This chain links TRBV6-5 with TRBJ1-5; D is unresolved. Germline V CDR1 and CDR2: MNHEY, SVGAGI. This CDR3 contains 12 residues. Trimming removed 8 bases from V and 6 bases from J, with 11 bases in between. CDR3 nucleotide sequence: TGTGCCAGCGGTGGTGCGGGTCAGCCCCAGCATTTT. It translates to CASGGAGQPQHF.

The J gene is TRBJ1-1, the V gene TRBV29-1, with TRBD1 as a possible D gene (6 bases). Trimming took off 5 bases at V and 1 base at J, with 26 bases between the two ends. CDR3 length equals 18 residues. In germline, CDR1 is SQVTM, CDR2 ANQGSEA. CDR3 in DNA: TGCAGCGTTTCAGGGGTGGCGCACCGGTCGCCTGCGAACACTGAAGCTTTCTTT. Translation gives CSVSGVAHRSPANTEAFF. Together with reference TRBV29-1 and TRBJ1-1, the CDR3 gives the full variable domain: SAVISQKPSRDICQRGTSLTIQCQVDSQVTMMFWYRQQPGQSLTLIATANQGSEATYESGFVIDKFPISRPNLTFSTLTVSNMSPEDSSIYLCSVSGVAHRSPANTEAFFGQGTRLTVV.

This rearrangement joins TRBV7-2 to TRBJ2-5; TRBD1 matches 7 bases. The DNA end favors TRBJ2-7, so the J call may be wrong. The CDR3 extends over 13 amino acids. Germline V gives CDR1 SGHTA, CDR2 FQGNSA. The CDR3 sequence is CASSSGQTYEQYF. CDR3 DNA: TGTGCCAGCAGCTCGGGACAGACCTACGAGCAGTACTTC.